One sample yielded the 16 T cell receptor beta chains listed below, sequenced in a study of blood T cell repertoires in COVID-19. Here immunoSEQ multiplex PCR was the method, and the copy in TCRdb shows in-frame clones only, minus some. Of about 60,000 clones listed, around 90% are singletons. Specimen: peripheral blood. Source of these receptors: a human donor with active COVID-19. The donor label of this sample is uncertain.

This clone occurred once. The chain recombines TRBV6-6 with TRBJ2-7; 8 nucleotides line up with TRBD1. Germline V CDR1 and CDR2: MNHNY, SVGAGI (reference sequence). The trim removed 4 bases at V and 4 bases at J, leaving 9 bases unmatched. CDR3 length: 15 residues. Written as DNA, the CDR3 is TGTGCCAGCAGTTCTGGGCAGGGGGCGCGATACGAGCAGTACTTC. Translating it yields CASSSGQGARYEQYF.

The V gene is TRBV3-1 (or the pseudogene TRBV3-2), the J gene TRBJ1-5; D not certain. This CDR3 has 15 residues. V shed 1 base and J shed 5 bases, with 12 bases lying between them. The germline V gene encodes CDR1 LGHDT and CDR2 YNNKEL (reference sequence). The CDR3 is CASSQVLGRDQPQHF. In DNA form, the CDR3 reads TGTGCCAGCAGCCAAGTGTTGGGGAGGGATCAGCCCCAGCATTTT.

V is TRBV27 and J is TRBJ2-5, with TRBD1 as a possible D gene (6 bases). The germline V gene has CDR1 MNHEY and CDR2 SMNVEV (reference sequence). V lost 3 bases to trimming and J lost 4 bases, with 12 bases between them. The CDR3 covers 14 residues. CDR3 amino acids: CASSFPGVGETQYF. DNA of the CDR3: TGTGCCAGCAGTTTCCCAGGGGTTGGAGAGACCCAGTACTTC.

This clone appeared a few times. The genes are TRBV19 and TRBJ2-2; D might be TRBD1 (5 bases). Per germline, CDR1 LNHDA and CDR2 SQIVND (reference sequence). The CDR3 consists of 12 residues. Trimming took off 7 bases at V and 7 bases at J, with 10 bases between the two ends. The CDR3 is CASNPTVGELFF. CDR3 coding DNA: TGTGCCAGTAACCCGACAGTCGGGGAGCTGTTTTTT.

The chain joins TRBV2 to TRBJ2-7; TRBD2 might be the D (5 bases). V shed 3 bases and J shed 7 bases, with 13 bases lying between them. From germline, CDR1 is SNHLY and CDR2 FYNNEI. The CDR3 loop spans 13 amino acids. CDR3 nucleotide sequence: TGTGCCAGCAGTGAGAGAAGGACGGGGGAGCAGTACGTC. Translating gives CASSERRTGEQYV.

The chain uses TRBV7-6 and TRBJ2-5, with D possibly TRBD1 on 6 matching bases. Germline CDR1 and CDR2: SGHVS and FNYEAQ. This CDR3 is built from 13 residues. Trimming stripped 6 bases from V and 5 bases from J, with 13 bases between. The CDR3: CASRSDSYETQYF. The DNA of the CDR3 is TGTGCCAGCAGGTCGGACAGTTACGAGACCCAGTACTTC.

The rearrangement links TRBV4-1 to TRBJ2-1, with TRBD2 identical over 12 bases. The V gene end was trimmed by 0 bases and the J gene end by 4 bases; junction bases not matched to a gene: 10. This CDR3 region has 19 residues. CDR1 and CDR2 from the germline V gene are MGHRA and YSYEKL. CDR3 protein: CASSQDPPASGRDYNEQFF. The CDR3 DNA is TGCGCCAGCAGCCAAGACCCCCCGGCTAGCGGGAGGGATTACAATGAGCAGTTCTTC.

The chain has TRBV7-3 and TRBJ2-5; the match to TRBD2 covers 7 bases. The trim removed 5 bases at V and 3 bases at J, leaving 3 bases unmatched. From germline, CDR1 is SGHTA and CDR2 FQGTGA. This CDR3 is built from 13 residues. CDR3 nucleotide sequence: TGTGCCAGCAGCACCAGCGGGAAAGAGACCCAGTACTTC. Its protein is CASSTSGKETQYF.

The DNA for the CDR3 is TGTGCCAGCAGTCCCTGGAACACCGGGGAGCTGTTTTTT. It translates to CASSPWNTGELFF. The chain carries TRBV27 and TRBJ2-2; no clear D gene. This CDR3 contains 13 residues. V was pared by 5 bases and J by 1 base, with 5 bases between. Per the germline V gene, CDR1 is MNHEY and CDR2 is SMNVEV (reference sequence).

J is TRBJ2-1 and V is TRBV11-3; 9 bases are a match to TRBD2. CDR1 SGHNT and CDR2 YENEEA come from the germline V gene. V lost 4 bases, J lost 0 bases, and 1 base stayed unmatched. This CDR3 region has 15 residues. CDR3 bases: TGTGCCAGCAGCTCTAGCGGGGCCTCCTACAATGAGCAGTTCTTC. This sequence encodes CASSSSGASYNEQFF.

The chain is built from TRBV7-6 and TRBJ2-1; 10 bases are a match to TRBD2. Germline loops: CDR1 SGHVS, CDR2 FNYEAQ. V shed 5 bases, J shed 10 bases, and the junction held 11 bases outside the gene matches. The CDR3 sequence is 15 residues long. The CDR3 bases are TGTGCCAGCAGCCCGAGAGCGGGAGGGCTGGACGAGCAGTTCTTC. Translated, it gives CASSPRAGGLDEQFF. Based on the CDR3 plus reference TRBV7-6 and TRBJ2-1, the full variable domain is GAGVSQSPRYKVTKRGQDVALRCDPISGHVSLYWYRQALGQGPEFLTYFNYEAQQDKSGLPNDRFSAERPEGSISTLTIQRTEQRDSAMYRCASSPRAGGLDEQFFGPGTRLTVL.

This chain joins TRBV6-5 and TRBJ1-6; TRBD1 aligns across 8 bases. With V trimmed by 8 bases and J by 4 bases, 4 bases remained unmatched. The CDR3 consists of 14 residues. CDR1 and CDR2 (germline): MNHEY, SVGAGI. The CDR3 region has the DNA TGTGCCAGCCGGCGGGACAGGTATAATTCACCCCTCCACTTT. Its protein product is CASRRDRYNSPLHF.

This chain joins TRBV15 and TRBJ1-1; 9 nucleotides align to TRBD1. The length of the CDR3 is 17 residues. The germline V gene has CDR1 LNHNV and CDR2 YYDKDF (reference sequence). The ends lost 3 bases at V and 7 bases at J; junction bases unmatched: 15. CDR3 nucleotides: TGTGCCACCAGCAGGAGGAATAGGGACAGGGAAGGGTTTGAAGCTTTCTTT. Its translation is CATSRRNRDREGFEAFF.

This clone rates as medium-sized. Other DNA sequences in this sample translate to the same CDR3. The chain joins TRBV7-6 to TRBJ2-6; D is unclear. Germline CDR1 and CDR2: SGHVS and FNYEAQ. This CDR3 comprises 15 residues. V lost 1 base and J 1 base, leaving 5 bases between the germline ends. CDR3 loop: CASSLGASGANVLTF. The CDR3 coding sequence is TGTGCCAGCAGCTTAGGGGCATCTGGGGCCAACGTCCTGACTTTC.

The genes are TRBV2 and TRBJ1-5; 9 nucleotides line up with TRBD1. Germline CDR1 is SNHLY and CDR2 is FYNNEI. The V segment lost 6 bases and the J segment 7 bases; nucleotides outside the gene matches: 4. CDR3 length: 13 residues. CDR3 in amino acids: CASRGQGGQPQHF. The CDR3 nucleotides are TGTGCCAGCAGGGGACAGGGCGGACAGCCCCAGCATTTT.

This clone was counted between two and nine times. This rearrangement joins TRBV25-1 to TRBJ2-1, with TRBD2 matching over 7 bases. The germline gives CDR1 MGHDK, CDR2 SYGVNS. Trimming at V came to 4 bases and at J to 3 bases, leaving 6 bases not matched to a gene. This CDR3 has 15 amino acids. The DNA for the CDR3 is TGTGCCAGCAGTGTTCTCGGACTAGACTACAATGAGCAGTTCTTC. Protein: CASSVLGLDYNEQFF.